This TCR beta chain derives from a study of T cells in Graves' hyperthyroidism and ophthalmopathy. Graves' hyperthyroidism without ophthalmopathy progression within 18 months was termed stable. With a duration under 2 months, the hyperthyroidism was newly diagnosed in patients aged 18 to 65. TCR beta CDR3 regions were amplified from RNA. Primed by the HTBI set, a first-round RT-PCR was run on the TCR CDR3. TCRdb redid the calling of the multiplex PCR reads with MiXCR, one entry per CDR3 protein. The profile covers 300,000 or so distinct CDR3 sequences, with around 16% appearing a single time and around a third taken by the ten largest. Many counts were recorded for this clonotype. Sample: blood. The sequence derives from a young man with Graves' hyperthyroidism.

The CDR3 protein is CASSPRGAGGPHTQYF. CDR3 nucleotide sequence: TGTGCCAGCAGCCCCCGAGGAGCGGGAGGGCCGCATACGCAGTATTTT. The chain uses TRBV7-8 and TRBJ2-3; TRBD2 matches 10 bases. The CDR3 runs 16 residues. CDR1 SGHVS and CDR2 FQNEAQ come from the germline V gene. With 5 bases clipped from V and 7 bases from J, the junction kept 12 bases outside the gene matches.